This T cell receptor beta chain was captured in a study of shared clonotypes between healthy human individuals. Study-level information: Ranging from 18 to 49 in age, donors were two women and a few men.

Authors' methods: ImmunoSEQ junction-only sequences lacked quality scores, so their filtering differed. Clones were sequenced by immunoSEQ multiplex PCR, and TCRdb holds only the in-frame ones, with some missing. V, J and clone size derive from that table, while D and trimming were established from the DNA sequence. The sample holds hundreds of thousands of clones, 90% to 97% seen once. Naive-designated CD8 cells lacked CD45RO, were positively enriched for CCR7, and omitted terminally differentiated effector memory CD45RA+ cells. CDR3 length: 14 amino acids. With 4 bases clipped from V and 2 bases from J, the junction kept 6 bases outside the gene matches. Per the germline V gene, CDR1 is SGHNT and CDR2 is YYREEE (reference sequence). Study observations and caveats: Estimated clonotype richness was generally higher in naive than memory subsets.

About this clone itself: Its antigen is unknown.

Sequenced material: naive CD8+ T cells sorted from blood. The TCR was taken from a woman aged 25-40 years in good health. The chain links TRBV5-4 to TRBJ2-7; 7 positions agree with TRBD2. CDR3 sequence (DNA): TGTGCCAGCAGCCCTGGACTAGTTCCCTACGAGCAGTACTTC. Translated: CASSPGLVPYEQYF.